The 11 T cell receptor beta chains below come from one sample, sequenced in a study of shared clonotypes between healthy human individuals (dated by TCRdb to 2020 to 2021). The library was prepared using the immunoSEQ multiplex PCR assay. This is the immuneACCESS table as TCRdb keeps it, with only in-frame sequences that have V and J called. A part of the clones is gone; compared with another copy, unresolved V genes explain less than half, and the rest is unexplained. This sample gives about 1 million clones in total; around 74% of them show up just once. 1.2% to 1.5% of the sample comes from the top ten. Sequencing input: memory CD4+ T cells sorted from blood. The cell subset or site label here, explained by the study, means: CD45RA-negative fraction. These receptors were collected from a man younger than 35 in good health.

The chain couples TRBV29-1 to TRBJ1-1; maybe TRBD1 (5 bases). The CDR3 runs to 13 residues. Between the trimmed V and J ends, which lost 4 bases and 1 base, there was a span of 10 bases. CDR1 and CDR2 from the germline V gene are SQVTM and ANQGSEA. Written as DNA, the CDR3 is TGCAGCGTTGTAATACAGGCGAACACTGAAGCTTTCTTT. This gives the protein CSVVIQANTEAFF.

Only a few counts were recorded for this clone. The chain recombines TRBV25-1 with TRBJ2-5; D is possibly TRBD2 (5 bases). Matching the DNA end better, TRBJ2-7 makes the J call doubtful. The germline V gene has CDR1 MGHDK and CDR2 SYGVNS. This CDR3 has 11 residues. The CDR3 DNA is TGTGCCAGCAGTGAGGGAGTCGAGCAGTACTTC. Translating it yields CASSEGVEQYF.

The chain links TRBV28 to TRBJ1-2; D perhaps matches TRBD1 (5 bases). The CDR3 sequence is 14 residues long. CDR1 and CDR2 (germline): MDHEN, SYDVKM. Trimming took off 7 bases at V and 0 bases at J, with 12 bases between the two ends. The CDR3 spells CASILGTANYGYTF. In nucleotides, the CDR3 is TGTGCCAGCATCTTAGGGACGGCTAACTATGGCTACACCTTC.

This chain links TRBV15 with TRBJ2-1; TRBD2 matches 9 bases. The trim removed 5 bases at V and 12 bases at J, leaving 11 bases unmatched. CDR3 size: 14 residues. Per the germline V gene, CDR1 is LNHNV and CDR2 is YYDKDF (reference sequence). DNA for the CDR3: TGTGCCACCAGCTCCGAGGCAGCGGGAGGCCGGCAGTTCTTC. It codes for CATSSEAAGGRQFF.

This rearrangement joins TRBV7-2 to TRBJ2-4, with 10 bases lining up with TRBD1. There are 19 residues in the CDR3. The germline V gene has CDR1 SGHTA and CDR2 FQGNSA. J lost 1 base, V lost 5 bases, and 14 bases had no gene match. CDR3 amino acids: CASSPFVGQGKLAKNIQYF. As DNA, the CDR3 is TGTGCCAGCAGCCCCTTTGTGGGACAGGGGAAATTGGCCAAAAACATTCAGTACTTC.

J is TRBJ1-6 and V is TRBV18, with a weak D call TRBD1 (5 bases). This CDR3 has 17 amino acids. Trimming left V 3 bases short and J 5 bases short, with 17 bases between. The germline CDR1 and CDR2 sequences are KGHSH and LQKENI. This chain's CDR3 is CASSPLGPGTDNSPLHF. The CDR3 nucleotides are TGTGCCAGCTCACCTCTCGGCCCCGGGACGGATAATTCACCCCTCCACTTT.

The CDR3 protein is CASSVQKGAYEQYF. DNA of the CDR3: TGTGCCAGCAGTGTACAAAAGGGGGCCTACGAGCAGTACTTC. The rearrangement uses TRBV27 and TRBJ2-7, with D perhaps TRBD1 (6 bases). Trimming cost V 5 bases and J 2 bases, with 13 bases left between them. Germline V lookup: CDR1 MNHEY, CDR2 SMNVEV (reference sequence). The CDR3 runs 14 residues.

The chain couples TRBV7-6 to TRBJ1-5; TRBD1 matches 9 bases. Per the germline V gene, CDR1 is SGHVS and CDR2 is FNYEAQ. J lost 0 bases, V lost 5 bases, and 5 bases had no gene match. There are 16 residues in the CDR3. In nucleotides, the CDR3 is TGTGCCAGCAGCCAGGGACAGGGAGGTAGCAATCAGCCCCAGCATTTT. Encoded protein: CASSQGQGGSNQPQHF.

This chain connects TRBV10-3 to TRBJ2-5; 7 bases are shared with TRBD2. CDR1 and CDR2 (germline): ENHRY, SYGVKD. V was clipped by 3 bases and J by 4 bases; unmatched bases: 8. The length of the CDR3 is 15 residues. CDR3 loop: CAISDSGGWGETQYF. CDR3 nucleotide sequence: TGTGCCATCAGTGATTCCGGGGGGTGGGGAGAGACCCAGTACTTC.

This clone was counted at least ten times. The J gene is TRBJ2-7, the V gene TRBV28, with 9 bases that match TRBD1. Germline assignment: CDR1 MDHEN and CDR2 SYDVKM. CDR3 length: 15 amino acids. V gave up 5 bases and J gave up 0 bases; unmatched junction bases: 5. CDR3: CASSGGQGRSYEQYF. The CDR3 DNA follows: TGTGCCAGCAGTGGGGGACAGGGACGCTCCTACGAGCAGTACTTC.

The chain carries TRBV6-6 and TRBJ1-1, with no clear D. CDR3 size: 11 residues. The germline V and J ends were trimmed by 10 bases and 7 bases, with 13 bases remaining between them. The germline gives CDR1 MNHNY, CDR2 SVGAGI (reference sequence). In DNA, the CDR3 is TGTGCCACCCAGAGAACCATTGAAGCTTTCTTT. It encodes CATQRTIEAFF.